A single sample gave rise to the 8 T cell receptor beta chains below, sequenced in a study of cytomegalovirus exposure and HLA in healthy donors. Amplification used 60 Vbeta primers and 13 Jbeta primers. The table came from immunoSEQ multiplex PCR; TCRdb's copy has only in-frame clones and leaves some out. The table lists roughly 250,000 clones, 75% to 85% of them singletons, with less than 0.4% in the top ten. The sequencing input was PBMCs. Source of these receptors: a girl aged 2 to 10 in good health and CMV-seronegative.

The chain couples TRBV5-1 to TRBJ2-6, with 7 bases that match TRBD2. V lost 0 bases to trimming and J lost 2 bases; unmatched junction nucleotides: 23. CDR3 size: 23 residues. Germline CDR1 reads SGHRS; CDR2 reads YFSETQ. The CDR3 coding sequence is TGCGCCAGCAGCTTGGTCGCGCTAGCGGCGCTTCCTAGTTCCGGCGCTGGGGCCAACGTCCTGACTTTC. This encodes CASSLVALAALPSSGAGANVLTF.

V is TRBV5-1 and J is TRBJ2-1; the match to TRBD2 covers 11 bases. This CDR3 region has 13 residues. From germline, CDR1 is SGHRS and CDR2 YFSETQ. The V and J ends lost 5 bases and 8 bases, in that order; junction bases with no gene match: 3. CDR3 in DNA: TGCGCCAGCAGACTAGCGGGAGTCGATGAGCAGTTCTTC. This codes for CASRLAGVDEQFF. Full variable domain (rest looked up from reference TRBV5-1 and TRBJ2-1): KAGVTQTPRYLIKTRGQQVTLSCSPISGHRSVSWYQQTPGQGLQFLFEYFSETQRNKGNFPGRFSGRQFSNSRSEMNVSTLELGDSALYLCASRLAGVDEQFFGPGTRLTVL.

V gene TRBV7-9 combines with J gene TRBJ1-4; 7 bases map to TRBD1. CDR1 and CDR2 (germline): SEHNR, FQNEAQ (reference sequence). Trimming cost V 5 bases and J 7 bases; bases outside gene matches: 1. This CDR3 has 12 amino acids. CDR3 sequence (DNA): TGTGCCAGCAGCCGGACAGGTGAAAAACTGTTTTTT. This encodes CASSRTGEKLFF. Drawing the rest from reference TRBV7-9 and TRBJ1-4, the complete variable domain is DTGVSQNPRHKITKRGQNVTFRCDPISEHNRLYWYRQTLGQGPEFLTYFQNEAQLEKSRLLSDRFSAERPKGSFSTLEIQRTEQGDSAMYLCASSRTGEKLFFGSGTQLSVL.

This chain connects TRBV9 to TRBJ2-1; a weak D match, TRBD1 (6 bases). CDR3 length: 16 residues. V dropped 2 bases and J dropped 4 bases, with 16 bases sitting between them. The germline V gene has CDR1 SGDLS and CDR2 YYNGEE. The CDR3 coding sequence is TGTGCCAGCAGCGTTAAGGAAGGGGGTGGTTACAATGAGCAGTTCTTC. Translation: CASSVKEGGGYNEQFF.

The gene calls are TRBV27 and TRBJ2-2, with TRBD1 matching 9 bases. V lost 8 bases and J lost 4; bases outside the gene matches: 11. This CDR3 comprises 16 residues. Germline-derived CDR1 and CDR2 are MNHEY and SMNVEV (reference sequence). The CDR3 region is CASPRATGGSTGELFF. The CDR3 DNA reads TGTGCCAGCCCTAGGGCGACAGGGGGTAGCACCGGGGAGCTGTTTTTT.

This chain uses TRBV27 with TRBJ1-4, with TRBD1 as a possible D gene (5 bases). V was shortened by 2 bases and J by 6 bases, with 13 bases between the two germline ends. The CDR3 totals 15 residues. Germline V CDR1 and CDR2: MNHEY, SMNVEV (reference sequence). The CDR3 DNA is TGTGCCAGCAGTTTACGCTGGCAGGGCTATGAAAAACTGTTTTTT. Protein: CASSLRWQGYEKLFF.

The chain carries TRBV6-5 and TRBJ1-6, with TRBD1 identical over 9 bases. Trimming removed 6 bases from V and 10 bases from J; junction bases left unmatched: 7. Germline V lookup: CDR1 MNHEY, CDR2 SVGAGI. This CDR3 region has 14 residues. CDR3: CASSLGQGKSPLHF. The CDR3 DNA is TGTGCCAGCAGCTTGGGACAGGGTAAATCACCCCTCCACTTT.

V is TRBV5-4 and J is TRBJ1-1, with D unclear. Germline CDR1 SGHNT, CDR2 YYREEE (reference sequence). The CDR3 spans 13 residues. Trimming cost V 4 bases and J 3 bases, with 10 bases left between them. CDR3 DNA sequence: TGTGCCAGCAGCAGAAATCGGGACACTGAAGCTTTCTTT. Its translation is CASSRNRDTEAFF. The full variable domain, with the rest looked up from reference TRBV5-4 and TRBJ1-1, is ETGVTQSPTHLIKTRGQQVTLRCSSQSGHNTVSWYQQALGQGPQFIFQYYREEENGRGNFPPRFSGLQFPNYSSELNVNALELDDSALYLCASSRNRDTEAFFGQGTRLTVV.